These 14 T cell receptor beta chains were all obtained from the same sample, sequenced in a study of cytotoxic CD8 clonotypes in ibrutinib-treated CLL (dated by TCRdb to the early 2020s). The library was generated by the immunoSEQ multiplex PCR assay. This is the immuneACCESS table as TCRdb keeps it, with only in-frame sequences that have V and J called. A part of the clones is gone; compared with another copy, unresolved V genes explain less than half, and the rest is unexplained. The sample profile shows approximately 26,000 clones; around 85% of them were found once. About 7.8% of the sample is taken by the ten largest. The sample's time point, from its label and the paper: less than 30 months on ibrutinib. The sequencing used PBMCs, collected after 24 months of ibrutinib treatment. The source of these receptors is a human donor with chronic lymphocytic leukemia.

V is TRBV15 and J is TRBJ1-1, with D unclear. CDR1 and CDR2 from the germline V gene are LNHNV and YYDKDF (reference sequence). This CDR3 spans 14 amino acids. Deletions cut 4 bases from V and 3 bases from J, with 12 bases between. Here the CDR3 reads CATSTGPSHTEAFF. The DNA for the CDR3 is TGTGCCACCAGCACCGGACCTAGCCACACTGAAGCTTTCTTT.

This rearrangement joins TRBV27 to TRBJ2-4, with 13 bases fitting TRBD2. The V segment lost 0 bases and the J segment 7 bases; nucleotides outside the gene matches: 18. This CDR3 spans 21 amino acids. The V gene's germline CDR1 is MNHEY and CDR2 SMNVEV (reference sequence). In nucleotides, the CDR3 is TGTGCCAGCAGTTTATCCCCGGGACTAGCGGGGAGCCCCCCCCGGCGGAACATTCAGTACTTC. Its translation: CASSLSPGLAGSPPRRNIQYF.

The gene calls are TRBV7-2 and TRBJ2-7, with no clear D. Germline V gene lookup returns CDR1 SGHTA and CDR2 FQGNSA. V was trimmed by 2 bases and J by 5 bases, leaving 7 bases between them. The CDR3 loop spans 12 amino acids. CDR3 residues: CASSLTRNEQYF. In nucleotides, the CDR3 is TGTGCCAGCAGCTTAACACGAAACGAGCAGTACTTC.

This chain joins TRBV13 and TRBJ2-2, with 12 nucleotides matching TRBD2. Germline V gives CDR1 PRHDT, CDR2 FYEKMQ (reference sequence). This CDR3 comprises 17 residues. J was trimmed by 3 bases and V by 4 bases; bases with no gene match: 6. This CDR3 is CASSSARTSGDTGELFF. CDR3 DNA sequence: TGTGCCAGCAGCTCTGCCCGGACTAGCGGGGACACCGGGGAGCTGTTTTTT.

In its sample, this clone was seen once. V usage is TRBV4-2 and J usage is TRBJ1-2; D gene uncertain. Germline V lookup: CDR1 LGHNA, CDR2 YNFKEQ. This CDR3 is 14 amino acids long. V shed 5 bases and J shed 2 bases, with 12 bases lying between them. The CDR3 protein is CASSLALQNYGYTF. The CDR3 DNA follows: TGTGCCAGCAGCTTGGCCTTGCAGAACTATGGCTACACCTTC.

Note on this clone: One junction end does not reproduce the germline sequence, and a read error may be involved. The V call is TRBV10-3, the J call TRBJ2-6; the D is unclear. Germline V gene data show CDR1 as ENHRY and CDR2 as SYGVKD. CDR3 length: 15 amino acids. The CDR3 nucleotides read TGTGCCATCAGTGAGCAGTACTCTGGGACCAACGTCCTGACTTTC. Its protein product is CAISEQYSGTNVLTF.

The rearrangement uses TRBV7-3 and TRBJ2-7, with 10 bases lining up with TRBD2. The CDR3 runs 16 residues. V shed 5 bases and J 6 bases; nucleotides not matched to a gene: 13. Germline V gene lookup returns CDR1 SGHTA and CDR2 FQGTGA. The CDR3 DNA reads TGTGCCAGCAGCCCAGTGGAGAGCGGGGGGGCCGTCGAGCAGTACTTC. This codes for CASSPVESGGAVEQYF.

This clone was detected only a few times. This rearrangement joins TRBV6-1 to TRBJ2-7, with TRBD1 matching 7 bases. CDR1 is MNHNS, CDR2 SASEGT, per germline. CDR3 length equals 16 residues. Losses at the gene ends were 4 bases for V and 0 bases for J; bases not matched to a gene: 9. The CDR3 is CASSAGDSLSSYEQYF. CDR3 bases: TGTGCCAGCAGTGCAGGGGACAGTTTGAGCTCCTACGAGCAGTACTTC.

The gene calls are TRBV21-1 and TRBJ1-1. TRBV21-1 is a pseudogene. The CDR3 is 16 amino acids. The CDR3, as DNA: TGTGCCAGCAGGAGTGGAAAGCTCACAATTCGCACTGAAGCTTTCTTT. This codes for CASRSGKLTIRTEAFF.

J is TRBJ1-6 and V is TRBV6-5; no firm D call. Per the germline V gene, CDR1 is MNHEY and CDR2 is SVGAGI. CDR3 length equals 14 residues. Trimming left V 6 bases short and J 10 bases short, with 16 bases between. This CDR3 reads CASSLGLEESPLHF. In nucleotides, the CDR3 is TGTGCCAGCAGCCTCGGACTCGAAGAATCACCCCTCCACTTT.

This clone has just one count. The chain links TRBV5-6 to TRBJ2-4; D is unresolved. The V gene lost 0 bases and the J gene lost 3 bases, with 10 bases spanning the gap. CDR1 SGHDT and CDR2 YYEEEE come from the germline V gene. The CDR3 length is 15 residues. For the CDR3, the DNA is TGTGCCAGCAGCTTGGGTATGAGTGGCAAAAACATTCAGTACTTC. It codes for CASSLGMSGKNIQYF.

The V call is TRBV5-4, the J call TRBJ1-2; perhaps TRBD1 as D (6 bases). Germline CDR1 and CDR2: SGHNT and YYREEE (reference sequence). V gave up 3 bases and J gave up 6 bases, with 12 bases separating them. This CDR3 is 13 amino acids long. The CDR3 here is CASSSGQRDGYTF. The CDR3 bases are TGTGCCAGCAGCTCAGGACAGAGGGATGGCTACACCTTC.

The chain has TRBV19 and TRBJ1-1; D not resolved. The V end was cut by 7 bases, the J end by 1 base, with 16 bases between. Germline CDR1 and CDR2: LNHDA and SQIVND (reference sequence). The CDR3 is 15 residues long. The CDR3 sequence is CASTLIGSGNTEAFF. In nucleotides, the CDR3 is TGTGCCAGTACCCTCATAGGGTCGGGGAACACTGAAGCTTTCTTT.

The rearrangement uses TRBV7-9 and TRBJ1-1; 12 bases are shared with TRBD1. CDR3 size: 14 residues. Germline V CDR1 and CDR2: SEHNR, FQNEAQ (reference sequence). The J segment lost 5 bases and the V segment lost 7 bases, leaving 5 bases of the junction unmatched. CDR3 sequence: CASIGDRGHTEAFF. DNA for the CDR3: TGTGCCAGCATAGGGGACAGGGGGCATACTGAAGCTTTCTTT.